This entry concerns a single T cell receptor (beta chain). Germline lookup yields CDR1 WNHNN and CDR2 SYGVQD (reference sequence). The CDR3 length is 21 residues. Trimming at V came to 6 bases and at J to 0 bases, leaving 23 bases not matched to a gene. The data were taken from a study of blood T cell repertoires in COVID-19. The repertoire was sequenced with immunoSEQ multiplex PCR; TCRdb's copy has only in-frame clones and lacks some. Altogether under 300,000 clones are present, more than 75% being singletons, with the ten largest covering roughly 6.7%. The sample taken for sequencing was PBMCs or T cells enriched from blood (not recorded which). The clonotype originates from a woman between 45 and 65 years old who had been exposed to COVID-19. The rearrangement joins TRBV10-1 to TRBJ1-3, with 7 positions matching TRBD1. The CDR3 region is CASRAYSGTEKQGSSGNTIYF. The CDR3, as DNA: TGCGCCAGCAGAGCTTACTCCGGGACAGAGAAGCAGGGAAGCTCTGGAAACACCATATATTTT.